This TCR beta chain is from a study of blood T cell repertoires in COVID-19. Whole-study context: Italy, Spain and the United States were the sources of the convalescent and acute COVID-19 samples. The cDNA or gDNA used as material had been derived from T cells, B-cell-depleted T cells, or PBMCs.

Per germline, CDR1 MNHNS and CDR2 SASEGT. This CDR3 contains 15 residues. Trimming stripped 0 bases from V and 4 bases from J, with 10 bases between. Libraries were prepared by immunoSEQ multiplex PCR; TCRdb keeps only in-frame clonotypes and omits some of them. The sample lists over 85,000 clones, about four fifths seen once, with 16% in the top ten. The gene calls are TRBV6-1 and TRBJ1-3, with unresolved D. Material for sequencing was peripheral blood. This TCR was recovered from a woman aged 55-70 years with acute or convalescent COVID-19. Here the CDR3 DNA reads TGTGCCAGCAGTGAAGCAACTTCGGGGGGAAACACCATATATTTT. It encodes CASSEATSGGNTIYF.